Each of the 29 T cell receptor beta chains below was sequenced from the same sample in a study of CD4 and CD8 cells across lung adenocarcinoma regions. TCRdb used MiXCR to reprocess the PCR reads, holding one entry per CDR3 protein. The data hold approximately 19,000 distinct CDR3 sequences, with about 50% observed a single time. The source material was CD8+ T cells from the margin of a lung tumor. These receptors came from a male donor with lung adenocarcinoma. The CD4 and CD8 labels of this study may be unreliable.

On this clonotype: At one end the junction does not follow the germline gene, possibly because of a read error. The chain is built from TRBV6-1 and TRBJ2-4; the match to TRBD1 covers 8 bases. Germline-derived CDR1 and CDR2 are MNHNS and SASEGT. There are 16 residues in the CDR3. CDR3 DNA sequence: TGTGCCAGCAGGCAAGCCGGGGCAGGGGGCCAGAACACTCAGTACTTC. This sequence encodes CASRQAGAGGQNTQYF.

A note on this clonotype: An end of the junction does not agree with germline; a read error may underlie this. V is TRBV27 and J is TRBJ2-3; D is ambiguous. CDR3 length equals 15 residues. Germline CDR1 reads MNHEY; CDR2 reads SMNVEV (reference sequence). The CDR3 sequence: CASGPGVGVRYTQYF. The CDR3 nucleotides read TGTGCCAGCGGGCCTGGGGTTGGAGTCAGATATACGCAGTACTTT.

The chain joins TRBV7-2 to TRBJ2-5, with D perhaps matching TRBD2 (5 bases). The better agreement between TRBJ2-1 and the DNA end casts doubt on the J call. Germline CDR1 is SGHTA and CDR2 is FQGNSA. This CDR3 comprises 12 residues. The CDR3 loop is CASSPLWETQFF. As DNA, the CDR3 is TGTGCCAGCAGCCCTCTATGGGAGACCCAGTTCTTC.

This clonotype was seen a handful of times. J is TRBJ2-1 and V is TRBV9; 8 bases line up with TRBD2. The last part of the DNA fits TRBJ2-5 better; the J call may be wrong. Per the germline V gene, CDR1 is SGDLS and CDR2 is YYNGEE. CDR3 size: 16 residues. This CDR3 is CASSVDRTSPVETQYF. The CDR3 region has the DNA TGTGCCAGCAGCGTCGATCGGACTAGCCCAGTAGAGACCCAGTACTTC.

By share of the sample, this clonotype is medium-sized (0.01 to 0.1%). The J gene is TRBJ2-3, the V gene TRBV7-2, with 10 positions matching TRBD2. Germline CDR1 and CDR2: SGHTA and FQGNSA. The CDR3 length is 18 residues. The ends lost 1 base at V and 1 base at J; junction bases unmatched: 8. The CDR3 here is CASSLVSSGSGGTDTQYF. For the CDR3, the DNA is TGTGCCAGCAGCTTAGTCTCTAGCGGGAGTGGAGGCACAGATACGCAGTATTTT.

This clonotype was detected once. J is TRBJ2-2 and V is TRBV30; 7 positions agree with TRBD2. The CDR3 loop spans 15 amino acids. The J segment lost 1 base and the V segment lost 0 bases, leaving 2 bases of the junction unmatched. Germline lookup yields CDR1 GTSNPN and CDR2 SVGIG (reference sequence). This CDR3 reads CAWSVASGNTGELFF. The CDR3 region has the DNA TGTGCCTGGAGTGTAGCTAGCGGGAACACCGGGGAGCTGTTTTTT.

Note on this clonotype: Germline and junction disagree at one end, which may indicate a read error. CDR3 region: CAKGLSTGTQFF. In DNA, the CDR3 is TGTGCCAAGGGTTTGAGCACAGGGACGCAGTTTTTT. The V gene is TRBV27, the J gene TRBJ2-3; TRBD1 is a possible D gene (6 bases). Per germline, CDR1 MNHEY and CDR2 SMNVEV (reference sequence). CDR3 length: 12 amino acids.

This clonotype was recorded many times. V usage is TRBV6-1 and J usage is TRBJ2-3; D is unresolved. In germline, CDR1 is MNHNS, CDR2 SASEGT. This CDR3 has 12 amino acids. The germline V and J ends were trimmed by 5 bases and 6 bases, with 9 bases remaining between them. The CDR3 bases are TGTGCCAGCAGTCCCCCCCCGGATACGCAGTATTTT. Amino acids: CASSPPPDTQYF.

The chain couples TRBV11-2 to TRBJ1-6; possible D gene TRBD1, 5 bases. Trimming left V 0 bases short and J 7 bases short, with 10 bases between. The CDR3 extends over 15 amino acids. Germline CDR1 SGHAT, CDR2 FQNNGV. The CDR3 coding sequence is TGTGCCAGCAGCTTAGAGTCAGGGCCCAATTCACCCCTCCACTTT. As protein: CASSLESGPNSPLHF.

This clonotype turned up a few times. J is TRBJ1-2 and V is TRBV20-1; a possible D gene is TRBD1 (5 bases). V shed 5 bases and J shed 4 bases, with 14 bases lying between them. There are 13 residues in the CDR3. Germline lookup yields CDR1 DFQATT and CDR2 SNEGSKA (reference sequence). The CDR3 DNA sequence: TGCAGTGCTCCCTCAACCGGGACCTATGGCTACACCTTC. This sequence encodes CSAPSTGTYGYTF.

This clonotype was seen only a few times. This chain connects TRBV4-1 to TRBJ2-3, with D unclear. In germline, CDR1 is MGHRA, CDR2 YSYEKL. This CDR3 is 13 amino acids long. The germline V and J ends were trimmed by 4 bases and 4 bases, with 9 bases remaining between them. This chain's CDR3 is CASSLPYADTQYF. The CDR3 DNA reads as TGCGCCAGCAGCCTACCTTACGCAGATACGCAGTATTTT.

The CDR3 DNA sequence: TGTGCCAGCAGGGGGAGACAGGGGCCACGTAACACCGGGGAGCTGTTTTTT. This codes for CASRGRQGPRNTGELFF. The rearrangement joins TRBV6-1 to TRBJ2-2; the match to TRBD1 covers 8 bases. The CDR3 is 17 amino acids. Per the germline V gene, CDR1 is MNHNS and CDR2 is SASEGT. Trimming removed 6 bases from V and 2 bases from J; junction bases left unmatched: 11.

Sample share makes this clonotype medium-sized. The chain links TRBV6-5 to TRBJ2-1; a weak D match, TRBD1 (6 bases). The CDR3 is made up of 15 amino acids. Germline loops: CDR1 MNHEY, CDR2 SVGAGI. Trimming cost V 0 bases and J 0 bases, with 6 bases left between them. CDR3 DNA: TGTGCCAGCAGTTACTCCAGGGGCTCCTACAATGAGCAGTTCTTC. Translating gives CASSYSRGSYNEQFF.

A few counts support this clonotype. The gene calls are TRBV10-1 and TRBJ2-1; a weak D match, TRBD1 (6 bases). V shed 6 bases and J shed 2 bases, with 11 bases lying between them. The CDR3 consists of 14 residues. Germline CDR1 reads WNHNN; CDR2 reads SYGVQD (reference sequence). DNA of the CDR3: TGCGCCAGCAGCCCCGGGACAACCTACAATGAGCAGTTCTTC. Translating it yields CASSPGTTYNEQFF.

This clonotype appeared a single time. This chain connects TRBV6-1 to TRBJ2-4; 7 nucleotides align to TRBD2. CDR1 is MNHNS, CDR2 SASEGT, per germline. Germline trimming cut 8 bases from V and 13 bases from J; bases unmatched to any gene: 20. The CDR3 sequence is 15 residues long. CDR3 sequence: CASSKGLLAENTQYF. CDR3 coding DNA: TGTGCCAGCTCCAAGGGGCTGCTAGCGGAAAACACGCAGTACTTC.

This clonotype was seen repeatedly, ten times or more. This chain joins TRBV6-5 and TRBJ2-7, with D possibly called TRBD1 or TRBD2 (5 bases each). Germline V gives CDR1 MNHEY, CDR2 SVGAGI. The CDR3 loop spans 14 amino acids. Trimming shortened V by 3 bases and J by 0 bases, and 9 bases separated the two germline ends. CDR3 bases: TGTGCCAGCAGTTATCTAGGGACCTCCTACGAGCAGTACTTC. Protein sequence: CASSYLGTSYEQYF.

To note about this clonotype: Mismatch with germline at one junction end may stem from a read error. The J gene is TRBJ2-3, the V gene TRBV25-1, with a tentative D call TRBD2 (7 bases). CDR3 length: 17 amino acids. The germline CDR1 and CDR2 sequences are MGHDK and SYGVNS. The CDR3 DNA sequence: TGTGCCAGCAGTGAACGTCTAGGGGGGGTATCTCCAGATATTCAGTATTTC. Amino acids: CASSERLGGVSPDIQYF. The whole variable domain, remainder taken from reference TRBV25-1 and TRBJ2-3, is EADIYQTPRYLVIGTGKKITLECSQTMGHDKMYWYQQDPGMELHLIHYSYGVNSTEKGDLSSESTVSRIRTEHFPLTLESARPSHTSQYLCASSERLGGVSPDIQYFGPGTRLTVL.

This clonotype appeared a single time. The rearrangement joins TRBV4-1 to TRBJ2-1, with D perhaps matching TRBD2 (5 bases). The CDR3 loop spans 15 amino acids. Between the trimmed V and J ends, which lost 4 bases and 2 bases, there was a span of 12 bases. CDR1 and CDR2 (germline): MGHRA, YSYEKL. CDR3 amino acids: CASSPSGMTYNEQFF. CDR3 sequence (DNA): TGCGCCAGCAGCCCTTCGGGGATGACCTACAATGAGCAGTTCTTC.

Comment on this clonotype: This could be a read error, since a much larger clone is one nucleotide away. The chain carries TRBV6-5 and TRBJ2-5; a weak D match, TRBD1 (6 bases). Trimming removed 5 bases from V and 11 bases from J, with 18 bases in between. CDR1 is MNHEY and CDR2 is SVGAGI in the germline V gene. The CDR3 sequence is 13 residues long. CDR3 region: CASSLQGPNEQYF. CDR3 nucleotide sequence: TGTGCCAGCAGTCTACAGGGTCCCAATGAGCAGTACTTC.

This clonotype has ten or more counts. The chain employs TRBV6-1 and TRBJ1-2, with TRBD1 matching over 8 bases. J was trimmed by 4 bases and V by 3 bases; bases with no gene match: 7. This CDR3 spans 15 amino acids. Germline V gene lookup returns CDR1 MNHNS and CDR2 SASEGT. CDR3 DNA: TGTGCCAGCAGTGAGACCCCAGGGGGCATCTATGGCTACACCTTC. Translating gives CASSETPGGIYGYTF.

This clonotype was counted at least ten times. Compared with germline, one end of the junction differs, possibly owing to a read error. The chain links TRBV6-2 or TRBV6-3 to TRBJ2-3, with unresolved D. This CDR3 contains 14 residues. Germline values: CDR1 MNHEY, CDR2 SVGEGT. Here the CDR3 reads CASSDSSSTDTQYF. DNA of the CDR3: TGTGCCAGCAGTGACTCCTCTAGCACAGATACGCAGTATTTT.

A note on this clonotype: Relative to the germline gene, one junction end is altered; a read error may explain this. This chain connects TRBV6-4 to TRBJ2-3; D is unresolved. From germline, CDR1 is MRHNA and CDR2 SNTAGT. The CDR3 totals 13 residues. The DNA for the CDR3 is TGTGCCAGCAGTGACGGCTCACCGGGCATTCAGTACTTT. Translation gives CASSDGSPGIQYF.

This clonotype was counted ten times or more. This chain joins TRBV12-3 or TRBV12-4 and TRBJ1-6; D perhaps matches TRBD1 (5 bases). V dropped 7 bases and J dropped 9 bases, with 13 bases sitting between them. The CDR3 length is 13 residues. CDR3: CASKGQTRSPLHF. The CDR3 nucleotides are TGTGCCAGCAAGGGGCAGACACGTTCACCCCTCCACTTT.

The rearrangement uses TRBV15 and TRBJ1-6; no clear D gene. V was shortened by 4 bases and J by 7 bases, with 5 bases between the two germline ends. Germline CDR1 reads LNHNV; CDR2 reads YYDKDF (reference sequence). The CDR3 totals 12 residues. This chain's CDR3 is CATSNRNSPLHF. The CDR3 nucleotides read TGTGCCACCAGCAACAGAAATTCACCCCTCCACTTT.

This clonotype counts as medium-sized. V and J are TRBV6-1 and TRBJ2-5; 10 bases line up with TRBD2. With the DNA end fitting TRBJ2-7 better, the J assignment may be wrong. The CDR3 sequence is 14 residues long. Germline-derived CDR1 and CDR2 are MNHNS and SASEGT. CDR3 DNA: TGTGCCAGCAGTGTTATAGCGGGGGGTTACGAGCAGTACTTC. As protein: CASSVIAGGYEQYF.

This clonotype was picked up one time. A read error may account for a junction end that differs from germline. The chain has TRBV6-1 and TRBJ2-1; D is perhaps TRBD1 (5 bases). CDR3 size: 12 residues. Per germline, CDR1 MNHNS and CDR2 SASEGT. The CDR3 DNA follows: TGTGCCGGCGACGTGGACAACGATGAGCAGTTTTTT. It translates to CAGDVDNDEQFF.

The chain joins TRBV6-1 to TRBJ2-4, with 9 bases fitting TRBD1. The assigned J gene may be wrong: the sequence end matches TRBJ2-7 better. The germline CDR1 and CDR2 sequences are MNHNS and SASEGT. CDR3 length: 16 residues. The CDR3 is CASSPSRDRARYEQYF. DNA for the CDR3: TGTGCCAGCAGCCCAAGCCGGGACAGGGCTCGATACGAGCAGTACTTC.

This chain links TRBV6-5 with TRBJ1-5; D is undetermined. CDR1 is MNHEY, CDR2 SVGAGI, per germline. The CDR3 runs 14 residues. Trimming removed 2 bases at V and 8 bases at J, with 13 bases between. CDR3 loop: CASSYGEGGKPQHF. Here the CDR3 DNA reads TGTGCCAGCAGTTACGGTGAGGGAGGCAAGCCCCAGCATTTT.

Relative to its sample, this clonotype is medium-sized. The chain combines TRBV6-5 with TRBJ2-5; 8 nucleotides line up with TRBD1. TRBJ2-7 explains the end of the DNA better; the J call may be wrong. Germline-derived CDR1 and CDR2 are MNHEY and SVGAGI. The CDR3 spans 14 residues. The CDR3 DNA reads TGTGCCAGCAGCACGGGAGACAGGGGCTACGAGCAGTACTTC. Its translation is CASSTGDRGYEQYF.